This TCR beta chain was recorded in a study of neurological immune-mediated disorders. Findings of the study overall: The most TCR clonal expansion was seen in HTLV-1-associated myelopathy, whereas the least was seen in multiple sclerosis, below the level in healthy controls.

This clonotype has at least ten counts. Its antigen remains unidentified. Synthesis of cDNA used 5'RACE (with 10-nucleotide random UMIs). TCRdb called the 5' RACE reads again in MiXCR, with one record for every CDR3 protein. The sample shows around 71,000 distinct CDR3 sequences, roughly 15% of them seen only once. Regarding time point: longitudinal time-point 1 (baseline). What was sequenced was PBMCs. The sequence was obtained from a female donor with HTLV-1-associated myelopathy (HAM/TSP).

The chain's CDR3 is CSASRGSQGTDTQYF. In DNA, the CDR3 is TGCAGTGCTAGTAGAGGTAGCCAGGGGACAGATACGCAGTATTTT. The chain uses TRBV20-1 and TRBJ2-3, with D possibly matching TRBD1 (6 bases). Germline CDR1 and CDR2: DFQATT and SNEGSKA (reference sequence). The V gene lost 3 bases and the J gene lost 3 bases, with 16 bases spanning the gap. CDR3 length equals 15 residues.